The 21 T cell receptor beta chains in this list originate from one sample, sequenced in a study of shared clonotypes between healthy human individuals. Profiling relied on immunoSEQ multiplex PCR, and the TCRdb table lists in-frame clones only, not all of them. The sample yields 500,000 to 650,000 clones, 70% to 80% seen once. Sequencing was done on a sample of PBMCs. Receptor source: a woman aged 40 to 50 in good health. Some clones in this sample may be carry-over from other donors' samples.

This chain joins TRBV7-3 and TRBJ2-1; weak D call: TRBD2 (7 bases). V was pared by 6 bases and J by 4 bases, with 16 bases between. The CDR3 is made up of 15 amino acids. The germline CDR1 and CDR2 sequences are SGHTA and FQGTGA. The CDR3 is CASSRSGGEYNEQFF. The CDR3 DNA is TGTGCCAGCAGTCGTTCGGGGGGCGAATACAATGAGCAGTTCTTC. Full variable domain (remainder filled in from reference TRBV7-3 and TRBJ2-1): GAGVSQTPSNKVTEKGKYVELRCDPISGHTALYWYRQSLGQGPEFLIYFQGTGAADDSGLPNDRFFAVRPEGSVSTLKIQRTERGDSAVYLCASSRSGGEYNEQFFGPGTRLTVL.

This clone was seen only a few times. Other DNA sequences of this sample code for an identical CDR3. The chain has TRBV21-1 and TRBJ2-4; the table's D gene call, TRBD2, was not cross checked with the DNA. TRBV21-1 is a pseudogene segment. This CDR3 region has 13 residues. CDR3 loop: CASGRGAKNIQYF. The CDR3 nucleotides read TGTGCCAGCGGCCGGGGGGCCAAAAATATTCAGTACTTC.

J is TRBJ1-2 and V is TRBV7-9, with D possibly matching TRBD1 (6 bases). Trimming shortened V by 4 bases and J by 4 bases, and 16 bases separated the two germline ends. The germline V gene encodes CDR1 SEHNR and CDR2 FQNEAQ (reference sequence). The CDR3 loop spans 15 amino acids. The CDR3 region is CASSSTGLLVYGYTF. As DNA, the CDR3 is TGTGCCAGCAGCTCCACAGGGCTACTAGTCTATGGCTACACCTTC.

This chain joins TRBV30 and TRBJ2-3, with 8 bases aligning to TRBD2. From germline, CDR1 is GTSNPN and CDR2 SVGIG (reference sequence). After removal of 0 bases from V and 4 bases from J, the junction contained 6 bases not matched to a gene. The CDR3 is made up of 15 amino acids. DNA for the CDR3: TGTGCCTGGAGTGTTCTGTCAGCGGGAGCAGATACGCAGTATTTT. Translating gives CAWSVLSAGADTQYF.

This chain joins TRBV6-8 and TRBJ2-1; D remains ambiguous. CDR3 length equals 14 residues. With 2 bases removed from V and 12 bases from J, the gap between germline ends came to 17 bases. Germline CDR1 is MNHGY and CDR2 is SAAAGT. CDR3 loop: CASSYPAGYRTQFF. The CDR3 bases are TGTGCCAGCAGTTACCCCGCCGGGTACCGGACGCAGTTCTTC.

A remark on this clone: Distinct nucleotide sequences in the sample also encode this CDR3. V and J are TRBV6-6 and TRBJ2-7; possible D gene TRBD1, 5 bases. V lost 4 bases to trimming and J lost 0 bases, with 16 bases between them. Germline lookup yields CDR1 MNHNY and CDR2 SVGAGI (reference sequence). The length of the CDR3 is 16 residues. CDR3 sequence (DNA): TGTGCCAGCAGTTGGGGCCCGCCGGCGAGCTCCTACGAGCAGTACTTC. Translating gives CASSWGPPASSYEQYF.

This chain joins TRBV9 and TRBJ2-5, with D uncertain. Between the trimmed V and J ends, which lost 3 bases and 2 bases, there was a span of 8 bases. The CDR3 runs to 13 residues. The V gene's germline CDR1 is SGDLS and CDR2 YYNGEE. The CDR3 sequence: CASSATAQETQYF. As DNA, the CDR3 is TGTGCCAGCAGCGCAACGGCTCAAGAGACCCAGTACTTC. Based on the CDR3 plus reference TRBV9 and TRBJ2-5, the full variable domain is DSGVTQTPKHLITATGQRVTLRCSPRSGDLSVYWYQQSLDQGLQFLIQYYNGEERAKGNILERFSAQQFPDLHSELNLSSLELGDSALYFCASSATAQETQYFGPGTRLLVL.

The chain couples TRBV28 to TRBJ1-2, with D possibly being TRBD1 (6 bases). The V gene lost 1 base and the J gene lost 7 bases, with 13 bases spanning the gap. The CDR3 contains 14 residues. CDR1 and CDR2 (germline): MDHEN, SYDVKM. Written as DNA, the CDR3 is TGTGCCAGCAGTTTATCGGGGGGCGTAAGTGGCTACACCTTC. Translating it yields CASSLSGGVSGYTF.

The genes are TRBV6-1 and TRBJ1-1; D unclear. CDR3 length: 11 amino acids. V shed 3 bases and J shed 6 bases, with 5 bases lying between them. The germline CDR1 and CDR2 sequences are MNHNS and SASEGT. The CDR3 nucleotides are TGTGCCAGCAGTGATGGGGCTGAAGCTTTCTTT. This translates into CASSDGAEAFF.

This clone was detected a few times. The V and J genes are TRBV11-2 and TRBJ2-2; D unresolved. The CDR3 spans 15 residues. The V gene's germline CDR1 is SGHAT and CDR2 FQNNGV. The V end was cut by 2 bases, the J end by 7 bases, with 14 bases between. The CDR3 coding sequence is TGTGCCAGCAGCTTAATGGCAGGTTTGAACGGGGAGCTGTTTTTT. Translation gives CASSLMAGLNGELFF.

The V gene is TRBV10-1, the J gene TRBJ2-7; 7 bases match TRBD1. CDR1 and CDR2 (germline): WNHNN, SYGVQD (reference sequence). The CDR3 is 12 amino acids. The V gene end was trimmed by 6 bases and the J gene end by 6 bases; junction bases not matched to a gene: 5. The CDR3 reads CASRNRGSEQYF. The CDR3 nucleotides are TGCGCCAGCAGAAACAGGGGATCCGAGCAGTACTTC.

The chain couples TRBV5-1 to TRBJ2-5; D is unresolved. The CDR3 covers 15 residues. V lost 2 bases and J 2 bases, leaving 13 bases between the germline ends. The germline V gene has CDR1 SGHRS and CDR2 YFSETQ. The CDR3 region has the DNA TGCGCCAGCAGCTTAAGGGCGTCCCAACAAGAGACCCAGTACTTC. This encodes CASSLRASQQETQYF.

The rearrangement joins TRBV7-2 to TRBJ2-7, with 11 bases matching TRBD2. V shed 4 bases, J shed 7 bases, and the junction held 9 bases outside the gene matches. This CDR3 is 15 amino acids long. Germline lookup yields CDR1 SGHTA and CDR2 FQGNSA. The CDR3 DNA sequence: TGTGCCAGCAGCTCCCGACTAGCGGGGAGTAGGGAGCAGTACTTC. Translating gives CASSSRLAGSREQYF.

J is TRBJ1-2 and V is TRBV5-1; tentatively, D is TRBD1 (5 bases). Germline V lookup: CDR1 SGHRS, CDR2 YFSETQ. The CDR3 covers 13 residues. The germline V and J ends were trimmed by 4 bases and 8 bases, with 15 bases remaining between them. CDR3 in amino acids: CASSPAGDGGYTF. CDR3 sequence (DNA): TGCGCCAGCAGCCCGGCGGGGGACGGGGGCTACACCTTC. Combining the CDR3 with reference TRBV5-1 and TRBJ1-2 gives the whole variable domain KAGVTQTPRYLIKTRGQQVTLSCSPISGHRSVSWYQQTPGQGLQFLFEYFSETQRNKGNFPGRFSGRQFSNSRSEMNVSTLELGDSALYLCASSPAGDGGYTFGSGTRLTVV.

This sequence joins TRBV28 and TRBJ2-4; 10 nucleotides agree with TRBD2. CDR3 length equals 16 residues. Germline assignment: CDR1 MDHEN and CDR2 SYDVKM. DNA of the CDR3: TGTGCGACCGCCGGAGCGGGAGGGCTGGGCAAAAACATTCAGTACTTC. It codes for CATAGAGGLGKNIQYF.

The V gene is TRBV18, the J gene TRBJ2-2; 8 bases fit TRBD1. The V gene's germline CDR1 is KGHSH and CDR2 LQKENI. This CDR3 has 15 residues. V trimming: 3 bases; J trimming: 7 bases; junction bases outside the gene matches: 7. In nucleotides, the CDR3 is TGTGCCAGCTCACCCTATGGACAGGGAGTCGGGGAGCTGTTTTTT. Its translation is CASSPYGQGVGELFF.

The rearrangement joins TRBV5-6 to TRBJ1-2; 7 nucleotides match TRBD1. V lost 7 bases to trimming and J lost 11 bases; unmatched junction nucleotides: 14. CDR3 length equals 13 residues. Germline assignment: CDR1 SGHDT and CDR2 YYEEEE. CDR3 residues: CASFLRDRLRYTF. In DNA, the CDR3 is TGTGCCAGCTTCCTCCGGGACAGACTACGGTACACCTTC.

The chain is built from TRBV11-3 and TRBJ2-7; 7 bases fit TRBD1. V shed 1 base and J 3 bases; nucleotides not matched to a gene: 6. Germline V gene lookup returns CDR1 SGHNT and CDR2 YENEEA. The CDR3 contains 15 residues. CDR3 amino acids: CASSLGSGDSYEQYF. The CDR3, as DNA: TGTGCCAGCAGCTTAGGTAGTGGGGACAGCTACGAGCAGTACTTC.

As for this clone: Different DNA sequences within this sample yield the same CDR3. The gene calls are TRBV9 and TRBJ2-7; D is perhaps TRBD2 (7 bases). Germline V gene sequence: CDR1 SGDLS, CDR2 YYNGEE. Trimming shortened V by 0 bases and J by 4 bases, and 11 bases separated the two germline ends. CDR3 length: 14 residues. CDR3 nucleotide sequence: TGTGCCAGCAGCGTAGGTGCGGGGGCGTACGAGCAGTACTTC. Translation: CASSVGAGAYEQYF.

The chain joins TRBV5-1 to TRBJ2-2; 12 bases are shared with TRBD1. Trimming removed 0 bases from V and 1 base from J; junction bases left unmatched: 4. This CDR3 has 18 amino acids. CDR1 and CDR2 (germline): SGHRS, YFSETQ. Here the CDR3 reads CASSLVGTGGLNTGELFF. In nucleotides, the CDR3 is TGCGCCAGCAGCTTGGTTGGGACAGGGGGCTTGAACACCGGGGAGCTGTTTTTT. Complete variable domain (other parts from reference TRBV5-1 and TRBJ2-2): KAGVTQTPRYLIKTRGQQVTLSCSPISGHRSVSWYQQTPGQGLQFLFEYFSETQRNKGNFPGRFSGRQFSNSRSEMNVSTLELGDSALYLCASSLVGTGGLNTGELFFGEGSRLTVL.

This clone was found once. CDR3 sequence: CASSQPGRDSYEQYF. In DNA form, the CDR3 reads TGTGCCAGCAGCCAACCAGGGCGAGATTCCTACGAGCAGTACTTC. The chain joins TRBV4-2 to TRBJ2-5; possibly TRBD1 for D (5 bases). The last part of the DNA fits TRBJ2-7 better; the J call may be wrong. CDR1 is LGHNA and CDR2 is YNFKEQ in the germline V gene. The length of the CDR3 is 15 residues.